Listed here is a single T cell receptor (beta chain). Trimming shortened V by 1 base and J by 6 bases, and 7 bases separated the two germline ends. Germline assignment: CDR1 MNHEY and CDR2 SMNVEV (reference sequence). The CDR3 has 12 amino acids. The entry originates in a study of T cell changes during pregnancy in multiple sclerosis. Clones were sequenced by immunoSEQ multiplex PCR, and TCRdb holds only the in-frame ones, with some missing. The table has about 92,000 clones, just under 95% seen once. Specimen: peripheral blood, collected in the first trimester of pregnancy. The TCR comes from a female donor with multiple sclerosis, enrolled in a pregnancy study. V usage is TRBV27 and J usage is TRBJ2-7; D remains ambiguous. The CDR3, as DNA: TGTGCCAGCAGTTTATTCGGTAGCGAGCAGTACTTC. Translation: CASSLFGSEQYF.